Detailed here is one T cell receptor (beta chain). Per the authors' pipeline: Nucleated cell number was recorded as an estimate derived from reference gene primer amplification. The table came from immunoSEQ multiplex PCR; TCRdb's copy has only in-frame clones and leaves some out. That table gives V, J and clone size, and the DNA gave D and trimming. The data show just over 150,000 clones, with just under 95% seen just once and 3.5% to 5% held by the top ten. Germline lookup yields CDR1 SGDLS and CDR2 YYNGEE. V was shortened by 4 bases and J by 6 bases, with 16 bases between the two germline ends. The length of the CDR3 is 14 residues. This record belongs to a study of blood T cell repertoires in COVID-19. Study context: COVID-19 samples, acute and convalescent, were from the United States, Italy and Spain.

The sample consisted of peripheral blood. The rearrangement links TRBV9 to TRBJ1-2, with D possibly TRBD1 on 6 matching bases. The receptor was derived from a woman between 45 and 60 years old with acute or convalescent COVID-19. The CDR3 reads CASSPRQDQNGYTF. The CDR3 DNA is TGTGCCAGCAGCCCTCGACAGGACCAGAATGGCTACACCTTC.